The 21 T cell receptor beta chains in this list originate from one sample, sequenced in a study of post-analysis software for immune sequencing data. Tagging with unique molecular identifiers was a feature of the TCR beta cDNA libraries. Using its own MiXCR run on the PCR reads, TCRdb lists one record per CDR3 protein. The sample carries about 430,000 distinct CDR3 sequences, 35% to 45% recorded once. The study's findings and limits: Among several TRBV segments more frequent in patients than controls were TRBV5-6, TRBV5-1 and TRBV20-1.

No antigen is known for these receptors. Sequencing was done on a sample of blood. The source of these receptors is a girl between 2 and 10 years old with multiple sclerosis.

The table lists this clonotype with a few counts. This sequence joins TRBV12-3 or TRBV12-4 and TRBJ1-1; D not resolved. This CDR3 comprises 13 residues. V was cut by 0 bases and J by 1 base, with 3 bases left in between. The CDR3 reads CASSLASNTEAFF. In DNA form, the CDR3 reads TGTGCCAGCAGTTTAGCGTCGAACACTGAAGCTTTCTTT.

V and J are TRBV7-8 and TRBJ2-3; 9 positions agree with TRBD2. The germline gives CDR1 SGHVS, CDR2 FQNEAQ. With 2 bases clipped from V and 0 bases from J, the junction kept 12 bases outside the gene matches. The CDR3 extends over 19 amino acids. CDR3 loop: CASSLLKLAGTLSTDTQYF. CDR3 nucleotides: TGTGCCAGCAGCTTACTCAAGCTAGCGGGAACCCTAAGCACAGATACGCAGTATTTT.

This clonotype has more than one count but fewer than ten. The chain has TRBV12-3 or TRBV12-4 and TRBJ2-5; D uncertain. CDR3 length: 12 amino acids. Trimming cost V 6 bases and J 3 bases, with 8 bases left between them. The CDR3 bases are TGTGCCAGCAGCCGACTGGAAGAGACCCAGTACTTC. This gives the protein CASSRLEETQYF.

The chain joins TRBV9 to TRBJ2-2; a possible D gene is TRBD2 (7 bases). Germline V CDR1 and CDR2: SGDLS, YYNGEE. The CDR3 has 14 residues. Trimming cost V 7 bases and J 3 bases, with 13 bases left between them. CDR3 sequence (DNA): TGTGCCAGCCGCCGGGGGGCCGACACCGGGGAGCTGTTTTTT. This translates into CASRRGADTGELFF.

This clonotype was recorded a few times. V is TRBV29-1 and J is TRBJ1-2; TRBD1 is a possible D gene (6 bases). CDR1 is SQVTM, CDR2 ANQGSEA, per germline. The V end lost 6 bases, the J end lost 8 bases, and 25 bases lay between the germline ends. The CDR3 totals 15 residues. Written as DNA, the CDR3 is TGCAGCGTCTACCCCGGGGGCCCTAACGTCGGGGGCTACACCTTC. Residues: CSVYPGGPNVGGYTF.

The chain carries TRBV4-3 and TRBJ2-7; 8 bases match TRBD2. After removal of 1 base from V and 3 bases from J, the junction contained 5 bases not matched to a gene. Per germline, CDR1 LGHNA and CDR2 YSLEER. This CDR3 has 15 amino acids. For the CDR3, the DNA is TGCGCCAGCAGCCAAGTCCCGGGAGGGGTCTACGAGCAGTACTTC. This sequence encodes CASSQVPGGVYEQYF.

The rearrangement uses TRBV12-3 or TRBV12-4 and TRBJ1-1; D uncertain. The CDR3 loop spans 12 amino acids. V lost 7 bases and J 5 bases, leaving 11 bases between the germline ends. This chain's CDR3 is CASTPWATEAFF. The CDR3 DNA is TGTGCCAGCACCCCGTGGGCAACTGAAGCTTTCTTT.

In its sample, this clonotype was seen a few times. The chain recombines TRBV5-1 with TRBJ2-3; D is ambiguous. V was trimmed by 2 bases and J by 2 bases, leaving 9 bases between them. CDR1 and CDR2 (germline): SGHRS, YFSETQ. The CDR3 contains 14 residues. CDR3 region: CASSFNRYTDTQYF. The CDR3 coding sequence is TGCGCCAGCAGCTTCAACAGATACACAGATACGCAGTATTTT.

The V call is TRBV24-1, the J call TRBJ2-5; 11 bases align to TRBD2. The CDR3 is 16 residues long. V dropped 2 bases and J dropped 5; count of bases not matched to a gene: 6. Germline CDR1 reads KGHDR; CDR2 reads SFDVKD. The CDR3 sequence is CATSDYTSGRLETQYF. CDR3 DNA sequence: TGTGCCACCAGTGATTATACTAGCGGGAGACTGGAGACCCAGTACTTC.

The V call is TRBV9, the J call TRBJ2-7; 7 nucleotides agree with TRBD1. The CDR3 totals 14 residues. Trimming removed 3 bases from V and 2 bases from J; junction bases left unmatched: 5. Germline V gives CDR1 SGDLS, CDR2 YYNGEE. CDR3: CASSARQGTYEQYF. CDR3 coding DNA: TGTGCCAGCAGCGCCAGACAGGGAACCTACGAGCAGTACTTC.

In this sample, this clonotype turned up a few times. This chain uses TRBV5-1 with TRBJ1-6; D is uncertain. Germline values: CDR1 SGHRS, CDR2 YFSETQ. V was trimmed by 3 bases and J by 7 bases, leaving 17 bases between them. There are 16 residues in the CDR3. CDR3 sequence reads: CASSSTSDWRNSPLHF. CDR3 DNA sequence: TGCGCCAGCAGCTCGACCTCGGACTGGAGAAATTCACCCCTCCACTTT.

This chain uses TRBV30 with TRBJ2-3; maybe TRBD1 (6 bases). The ends were cut back, 0 bases at V and 6 bases at J, with 10 bases in the middle. Per the germline V gene, CDR1 is GTSNPN and CDR2 is SVGIG (reference sequence). The CDR3 spans 13 residues. The CDR3 reads CAWSVNRADTQYF. In DNA, the CDR3 is TGTGCCTGGAGTGTAAACAGGGCTGATACGCAGTATTTT. Using reference TRBV30 and TRBJ2-3 for the parts outside the CDR3, the full variable domain is SQTIHQWPATLVQPVGSPLSLECTVEGTSNPNLYWYRQAAGRGLQLLFYSVGIGQISSEVPQNLSASRPQDRQFILSSKKLLLSDSGFYLCAWSVNRADTQYFGPGTRLTVL.

The chain has TRBV10-3 and TRBJ1-2, with D possibly being TRBD1 (5 bases). CDR1 is ENHRY, CDR2 SYGVKD, per germline. The CDR3 loop spans 13 amino acids. The ends were cut back, 11 bases at V and 6 bases at J, with 19 bases in the middle. This CDR3 reads CADQDTAMDGYTF. CDR3 bases: TGTGCCGACCAGGACACAGCTATGGATGGCTACACCTTC.

V is TRBV11-2 and J is TRBJ1-2, with no clear D. This CDR3 spans 17 amino acids. The ends were cut back, 2 bases at V and 5 bases at J, with 21 bases in the middle. CDR1 and CDR2 (germline): SGHAT, FQNNGV. CDR3 protein: CASSLYFPRIGVYGYTF. The CDR3 coding sequence is TGTGCCAGCAGCTTATACTTCCCCCGGATCGGAGTATATGGCTACACCTTC.

The sample holds a few counts of this clonotype. The V and J genes are TRBV28 and TRBJ2-1, with a possible D match to TRBD2 (6 bases). This CDR3 region has 14 residues. Per germline, CDR1 MDHEN and CDR2 SYDVKM. Trimming removed 7 bases from V and 6 bases from J, with 16 bases in between. The CDR3 DNA reads TGTGCCAGCACGGTAGCGGTCCCCCCCAATGAGCAGTTCTTC. This codes for CASTVAVPPNEQFF.

The chain has TRBV28 and TRBJ2-7; TRBD2 is a possible D gene (6 bases). Looked up from germline, CDR1 is MDHEN and CDR2 is SYDVKM. This CDR3 region has 16 residues. With 5 bases removed from V and 3 bases from J, the gap between germline ends came to 20 bases. The DNA for the CDR3 is TGTGCCAGCAGTCCCCCGTTGGGTAGGGGAGGCTACGAGCAGTACTTC. The encoded protein is CASSPPLGRGGYEQYF.

This clonotype was observed a handful of times. The rearrangement joins TRBV5-1 to TRBJ2-7; a weak D match, TRBD1 (6 bases). CDR1 and CDR2 (germline): SGHRS, YFSETQ. This CDR3 spans 14 amino acids. Trimming left V 4 bases short and J 2 bases short, with 13 bases between. DNA of the CDR3: TGCGCCAGCAGCCCAACCGGGACACCCTACGAGCAGTACTTC. Translation: CASSPTGTPYEQYF.

This clonotype was counted a few times. The chain is built from TRBV20-1 and TRBJ2-5; D not certain. Germline V lookup: CDR1 DFQATT, CDR2 SNEGSKA (reference sequence). With 0 bases removed from V and 1 base from J, the gap between germline ends came to 9 bases. This CDR3 spans 14 amino acids. CDR3 amino acids: CSARDLLSQETQYF. Written as DNA, the CDR3 is TGCAGTGCTAGAGACCTTCTCAGCCAAGAGACCCAGTACTTC.

The table lists this clonotype with a few counts. V usage is TRBV5-1 and J usage is TRBJ1-2, with 8 bases lining up with TRBD1. CDR3 size: 14 residues. V lost 2 bases, J lost 8 bases, and 8 bases stayed unmatched. CDR1 and CDR2 from the germline V gene are SGHRS and YFSETQ. In DNA, the CDR3 is TGCGCCAGCAGCTTAGGACAGGGTAATTCGGGCTACACCTTC. As protein: CASSLGQGNSGYTF.

V and J are TRBV4-1 and TRBJ2-5; perhaps D is TRBD1 or TRBD2 (5 bases each). The J call may be incorrect, as the DNA end agrees better with TRBJ2-7. CDR1 is MGHRA and CDR2 is YSYEKL in the germline V gene. The CDR3 is 14 residues long. CDR3 sequence (DNA): TGCGCCAGCAGCCAAGGGGACCGCACCTACGAGCAGTACTTC. Its translation is CASSQGDRTYEQYF.

There are a few counts of this clonotype. The chain carries TRBV6-1 and TRBJ2-7; D tentatively reads TRBD1 or TRBD2 (5 bases each). Trimming stripped 2 bases from V and 5 bases from J, with 19 bases between. Germline V gene data show CDR1 as MNHNS and CDR2 as SASEGT. The CDR3 consists of 16 residues. This CDR3 reads CASSELKKGVGHEQYF. Here the CDR3 DNA reads TGTGCCAGCAGTGAATTGAAGAAGGGCGTGGGACACGAGCAGTACTTC.